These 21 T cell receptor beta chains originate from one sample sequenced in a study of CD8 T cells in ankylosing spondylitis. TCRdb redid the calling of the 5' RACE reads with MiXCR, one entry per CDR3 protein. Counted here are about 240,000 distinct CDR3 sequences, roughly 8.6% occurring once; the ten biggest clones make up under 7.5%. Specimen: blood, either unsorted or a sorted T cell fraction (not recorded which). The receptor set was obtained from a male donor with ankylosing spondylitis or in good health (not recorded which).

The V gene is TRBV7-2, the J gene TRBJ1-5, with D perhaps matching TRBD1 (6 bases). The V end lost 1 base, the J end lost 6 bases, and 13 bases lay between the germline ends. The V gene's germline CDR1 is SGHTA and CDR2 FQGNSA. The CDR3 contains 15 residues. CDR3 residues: CASSLEGGWIQPQHF. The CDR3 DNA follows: TGTGCCAGCAGCTTAGAAGGGGGTTGGATTCAGCCCCAGCATTTT. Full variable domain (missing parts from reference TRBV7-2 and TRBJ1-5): GAGVSQSPSNKVTEKGKDVELRCDPISGHTALYWYRQSLGQGLEFLIYFQGNSAPDKSGLPSDRFSAERTGGSVSTLTIQRTQQEDSAVYLCASSLEGGWIQPQHFGDGTRLSIL.

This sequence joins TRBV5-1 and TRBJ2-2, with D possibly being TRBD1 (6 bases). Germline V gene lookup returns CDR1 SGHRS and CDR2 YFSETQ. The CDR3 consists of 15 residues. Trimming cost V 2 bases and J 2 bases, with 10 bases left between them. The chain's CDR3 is CASSFLDRNTGELFF. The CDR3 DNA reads TGCGCCAGCAGCTTCTTGGACAGAAACACCGGGGAGCTGTTTTTT.

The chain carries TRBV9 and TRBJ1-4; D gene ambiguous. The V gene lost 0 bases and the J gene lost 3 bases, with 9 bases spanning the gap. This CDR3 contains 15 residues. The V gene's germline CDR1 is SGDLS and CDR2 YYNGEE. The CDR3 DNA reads TGTGCCAGCAGCGTAGAAGGCCACTCTAATGAAAAACTGTTTTTT. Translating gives CASSVEGHSNEKLFF.

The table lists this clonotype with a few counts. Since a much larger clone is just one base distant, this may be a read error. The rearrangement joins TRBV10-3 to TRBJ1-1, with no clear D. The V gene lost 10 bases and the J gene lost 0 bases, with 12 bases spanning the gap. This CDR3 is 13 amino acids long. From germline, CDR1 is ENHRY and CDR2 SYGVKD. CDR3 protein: CATPTELNTEAFF. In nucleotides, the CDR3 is TGTGCCACCCCTACAGAGCTGAACACTGAAGCTTTCTTT.

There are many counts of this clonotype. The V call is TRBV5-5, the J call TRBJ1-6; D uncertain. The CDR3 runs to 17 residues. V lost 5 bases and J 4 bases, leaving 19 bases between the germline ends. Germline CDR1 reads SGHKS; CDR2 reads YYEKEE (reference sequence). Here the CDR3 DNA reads TGTGCCAGCAGTTTTTCCGGCCTTCCCTTTTATAATTCACCCCTCCACTTT. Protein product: CASSFSGLPFYNSPLHF. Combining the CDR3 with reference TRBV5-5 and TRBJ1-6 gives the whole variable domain DAGVTQSPTHLIKTRGQQVTLRCSPISGHKSVSWYQQVLGQGPQFIFQYYEKEERGRGNFPDRFSARQFPNYSSELNVNALLLGDSALYLCASSFSGLPFYNSPLHFGNGTRLTVT.

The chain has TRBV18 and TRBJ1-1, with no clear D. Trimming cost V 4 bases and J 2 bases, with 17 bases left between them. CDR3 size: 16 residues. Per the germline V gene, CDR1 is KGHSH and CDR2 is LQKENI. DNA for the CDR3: TGTGCCAGCTCACTTGGGTCCCCGTGGGGTAACACTGAAGCTTTCTTT. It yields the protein CASSLGSPWGNTEAFF.

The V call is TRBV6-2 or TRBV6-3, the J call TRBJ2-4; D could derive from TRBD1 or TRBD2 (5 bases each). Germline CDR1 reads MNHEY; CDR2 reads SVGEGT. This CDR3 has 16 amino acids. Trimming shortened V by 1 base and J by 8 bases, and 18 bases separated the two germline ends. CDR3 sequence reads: CASSYWRGAQGDIQYF. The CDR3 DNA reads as TGTGCCAGCAGTTACTGGCGAGGGGCGCAGGGCGACATTCAGTACTTC.

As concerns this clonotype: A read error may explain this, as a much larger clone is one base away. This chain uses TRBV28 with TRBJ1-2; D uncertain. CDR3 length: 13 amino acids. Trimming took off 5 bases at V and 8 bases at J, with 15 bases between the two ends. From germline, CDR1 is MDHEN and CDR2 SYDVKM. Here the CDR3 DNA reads TGTGCCAGCAGTCCAACCCACGGGGAAGGCTACACCTTC. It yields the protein CASSPTHGEGYTF.

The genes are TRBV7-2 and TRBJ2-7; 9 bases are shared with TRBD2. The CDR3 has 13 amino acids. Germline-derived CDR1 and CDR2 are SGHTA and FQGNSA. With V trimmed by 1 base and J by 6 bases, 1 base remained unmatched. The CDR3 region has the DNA TGTGCCAGCAGCTTAGAGCGGGGGGCCGAGCAGTACTTC. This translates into CASSLERGAEQYF.

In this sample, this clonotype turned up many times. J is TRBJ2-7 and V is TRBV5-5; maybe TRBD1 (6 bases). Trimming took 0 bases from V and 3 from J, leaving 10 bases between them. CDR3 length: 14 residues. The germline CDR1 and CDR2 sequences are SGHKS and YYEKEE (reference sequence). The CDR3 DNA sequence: TGTGCCAGCAGCTTGGAACAGGGTCGCTACGAGCAGTACTTC. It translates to CASSLEQGRYEQYF.

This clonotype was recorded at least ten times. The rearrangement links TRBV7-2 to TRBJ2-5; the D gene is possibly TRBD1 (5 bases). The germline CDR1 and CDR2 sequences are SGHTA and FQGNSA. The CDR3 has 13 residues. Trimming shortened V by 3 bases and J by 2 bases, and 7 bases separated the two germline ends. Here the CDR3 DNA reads TGTGCCAGCAGCTTGACAGTACAAGAGACCCAGTACTTC. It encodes CASSLTVQETQYF.

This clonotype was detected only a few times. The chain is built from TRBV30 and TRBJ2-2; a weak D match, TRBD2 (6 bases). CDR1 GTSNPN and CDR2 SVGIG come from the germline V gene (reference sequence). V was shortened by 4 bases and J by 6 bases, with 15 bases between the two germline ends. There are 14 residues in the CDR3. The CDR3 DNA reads TGTGCCTGGAACCTTGGCCGGGGGTCCGGGGAGCTGTTTTTT. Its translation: CAWNLGRGSGELFF.

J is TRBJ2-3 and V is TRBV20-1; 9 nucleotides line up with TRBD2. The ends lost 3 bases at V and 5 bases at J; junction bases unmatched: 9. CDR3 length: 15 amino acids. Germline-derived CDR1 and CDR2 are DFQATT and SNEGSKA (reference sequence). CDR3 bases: TGCAGTGCTAGGACCCTAGCGGGAACTCGAGATACGCAGTATTTT. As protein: CSARTLAGTRDTQYF.

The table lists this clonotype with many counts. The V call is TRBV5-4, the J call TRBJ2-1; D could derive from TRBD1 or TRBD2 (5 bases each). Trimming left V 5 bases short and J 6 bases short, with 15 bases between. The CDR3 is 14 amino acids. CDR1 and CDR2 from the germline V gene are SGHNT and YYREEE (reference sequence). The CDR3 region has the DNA TGTGCCAGCAGGTACTACGGGACCACCAATGAGCAGTTCTTC. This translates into CASRYYGTTNEQFF.

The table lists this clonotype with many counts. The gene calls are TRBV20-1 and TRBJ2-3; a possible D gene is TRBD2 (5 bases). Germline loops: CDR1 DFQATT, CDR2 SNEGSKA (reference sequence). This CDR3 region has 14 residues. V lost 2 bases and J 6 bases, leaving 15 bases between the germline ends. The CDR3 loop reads CSARSIGIEDTQYF. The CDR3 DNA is TGCAGTGCTAGAAGTATCGGGATAGAGGATACGCAGTATTTT.

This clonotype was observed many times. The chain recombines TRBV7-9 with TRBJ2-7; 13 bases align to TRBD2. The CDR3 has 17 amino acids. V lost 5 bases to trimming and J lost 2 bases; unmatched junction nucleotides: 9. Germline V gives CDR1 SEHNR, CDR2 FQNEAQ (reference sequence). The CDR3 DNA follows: TGTGCCAGCAGCGTGAGGACTAGCGGGGGCCGCACCTACGAGCAGTACTTC. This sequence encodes CASSVRTSGGRTYEQYF. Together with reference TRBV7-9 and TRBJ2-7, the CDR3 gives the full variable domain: DTGVSQNPRHKITKRGQNVTFRCDPISEHNRLYWYRQTLGQGPEFLTYFQNEAQLEKSRLLSDRFSAERPKGSFSTLEIQRTEQGDSAMYLCASSVRTSGGRTYEQYFGPGTRLTVT.

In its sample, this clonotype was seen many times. The CDR3 sequence is CASSYSPSYGYTF. The CDR3 nucleotides read TGTGCCAGCAGTTACTCGCCAAGCTATGGCTACACCTTC. The chain uses TRBV6-6 and TRBJ1-2; D gene unclear. V dropped 0 bases and J dropped 4 bases, with 6 bases sitting between them. The CDR3 is made up of 13 amino acids. In germline, CDR1 is MNHNY, CDR2 SVGAGI (reference sequence).

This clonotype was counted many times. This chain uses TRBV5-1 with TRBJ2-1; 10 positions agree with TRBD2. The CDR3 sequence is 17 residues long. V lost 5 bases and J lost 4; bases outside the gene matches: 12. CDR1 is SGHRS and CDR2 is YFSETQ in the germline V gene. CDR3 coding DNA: TGCGCCAGCAGGTCCACTAGCGGGATTAGGGCTTACAATGAGCAGTTCTTC. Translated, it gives CASRSTSGIRAYNEQFF. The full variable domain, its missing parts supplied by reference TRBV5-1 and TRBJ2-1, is KAGVTQTPRYLIKTRGQQVTLSCSPISGHRSVSWYQQTPGQGLQFLFEYFSETQRNKGNFPGRFSGRQFSNSRSEMNVSTLELGDSALYLCASRSTSGIRAYNEQFFGPGTRLTVL.

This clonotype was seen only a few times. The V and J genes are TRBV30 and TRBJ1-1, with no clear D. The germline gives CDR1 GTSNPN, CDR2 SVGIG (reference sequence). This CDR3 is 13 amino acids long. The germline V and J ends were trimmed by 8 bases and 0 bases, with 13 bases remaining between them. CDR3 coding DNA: TGTGCCGGTTATTCCGGAATGAACACTGAAGCTTTCTTT. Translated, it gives CAGYSGMNTEAFF.

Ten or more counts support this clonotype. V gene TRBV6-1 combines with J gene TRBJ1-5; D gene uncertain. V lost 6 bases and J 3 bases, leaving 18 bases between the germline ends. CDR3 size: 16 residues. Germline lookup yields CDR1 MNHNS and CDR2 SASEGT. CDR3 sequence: CASRGIGQQTNQPQHF. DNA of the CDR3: TGTGCCAGCAGGGGTATCGGGCAGCAGACCAATCAGCCCCAGCATTTT.

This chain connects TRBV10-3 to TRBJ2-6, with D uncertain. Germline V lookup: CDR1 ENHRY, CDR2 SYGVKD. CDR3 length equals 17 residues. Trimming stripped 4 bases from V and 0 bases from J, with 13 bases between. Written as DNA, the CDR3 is TGTGCCATCAGTGGGGAAATCGCGTTCTCTGGGGCCAACGTCCTGACTTTC. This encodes CAISGEIAFSGANVLTF.